The sequence of this T cell receptor beta chain was determined in a study of blood T cell repertoires in COVID-19 (dated by TCRdb to the early 2020s). Some background on the complete study: Collaborator samples came from the United States, Italy and Spain and covered acute and convalescent phases of COVID-19. The material from the prospective study consisted of cDNA or gDNA derived from T cells, B-cell-depleted T cells, or PBMCs. The dataset comprised deeply sampled blood TCRbeta repertoires from subjects exposed to, actively infected with, or recovered from COVID-19. The repertoires were released in a freely available public database intended as a resource for research on the immune response to SARS-CoV-2. Samples were obtained from the ongoing ImmuneRACE study (first 160 participants) and from over 1,000 subjects provided by 6 global collaborators. Sample metadata almost always included a de-identified subject ID, COVID-19 status, age in years and sex. Where HLA class I and class II types were available, the types were taken from metadata supplied by the sample provider, not from assay-based typing. Points the paper makes about the study in general: The amount of clinical and demographic metadata varied by source and participant and was provided uncurated.

TCRbeta CDR3 regions were amplified from genomic DNA using the immunoSEQ Assay, a bias-controlled multiplex PCR. Per the original workflow: Within the assay, amplification of reference gene primers was used to estimate how many nucleated cells each sample contained. Sequence reads were collapsed and filtered to measure the absolute abundance of every unique TCRbeta CDR3 rearrangement. For each sample, productive Simpson clonality was calculated as the square root of Simpson's diversity index across productive rearrangements. TCRdb took over this immuneACCESS table, retaining in-frame rearrangements with V and J assigned. Such tables are incomplete; in checked studies, under half of the missing clones stem from an unresolved V gene, and the remainder is unexplained. V, J and clone size are those of that table, while D and trimming were read from the DNA. The sample table lists some 30,000 clones, 75% to 85% of them with a count of one. The ten largest clones capture 5.5% to 8.5% of the sample.

Turning to this clone: Its recognized antigen is unknown. The sample holds no much larger clone one base away, and base qualities are not on file.

Whole blood was collected in K2EDTA tubes by collaborating institutions according to the institutions' own protocols. For TCRbeta analysis, collaborators shipped samples in one of three forms: frozen whole blood, isolated PBMCs, or DNA extracted from either of those sample types. CDR1 and CDR2 (MGHRA, YSYEKL) derive from the germline V gene. The CDR3 measures 13 amino acids from cysteine to phenylalanine. Kept here is only the CDR3 DNA, which spans 39 bases and is read in frame from base 1. Relative to germline, V is 7 bases shorter and J is 3 bases shorter, with 11 bases between their ends. This receptor chain uses TRBV4-1 and TRBJ2-3; no D gene is confidently identified. Sequencing was performed on peripheral blood. This TCR was sampled from a man between 60 and 75 years old with active COVID-19. The CDR3: CASKNAETDTQYF. DNA sequence: TGCGCCAGCAAGAATGCCGAGACAGATACGCAGTATTTT.